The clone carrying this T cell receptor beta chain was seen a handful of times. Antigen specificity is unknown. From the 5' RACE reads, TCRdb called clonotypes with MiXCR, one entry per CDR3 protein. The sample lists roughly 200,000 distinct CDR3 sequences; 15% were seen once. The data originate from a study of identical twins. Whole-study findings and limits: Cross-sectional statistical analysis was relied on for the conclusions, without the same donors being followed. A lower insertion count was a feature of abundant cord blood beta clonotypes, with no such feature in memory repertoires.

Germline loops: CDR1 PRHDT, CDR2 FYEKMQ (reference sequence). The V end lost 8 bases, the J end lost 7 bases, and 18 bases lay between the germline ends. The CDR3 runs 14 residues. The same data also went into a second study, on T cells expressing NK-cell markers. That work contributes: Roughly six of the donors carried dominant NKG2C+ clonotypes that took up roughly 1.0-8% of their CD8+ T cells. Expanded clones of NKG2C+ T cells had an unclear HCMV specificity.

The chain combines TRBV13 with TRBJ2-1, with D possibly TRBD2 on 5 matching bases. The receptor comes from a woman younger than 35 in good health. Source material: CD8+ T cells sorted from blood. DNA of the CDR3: TGTGCCAGCTTCTACCATTTTTCGGGGAATGAGCAGTTCTTC. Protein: CASFYHFSGNEQFF.